This T cell receptor (beta chain) was observed in a study of T cell responses to AZD1222 COVID-19 vaccine. The overall study: Pooling covered second doses at about 4 or about 12 weeks. Findings of the study overall: Mapped onto spike, vaccine-associated CD4 TCRs spanned it and were dominant at 160-218 and 743-854. Among those given AZD1222, only six were seropositive at baseline. All repertoire sampling was performed exclusively after the peak T cell response.

With regard to this clone: Its antigen is not known.

The ends were cut back, 7 bases at V and 10 bases at J, with 24 bases in the middle. The CDR3 is 15 amino acids. Germline lookup yields CDR1 SGHAT and CDR2 FQNNGV. Produced via immunoSEQ multiplex PCR; TCRdb's table is partial and in-frame only. The table records about 99,000 clones, about 93% of them present only once. The rearrangement uses TRBV11-2 and TRBJ2-3, with D perhaps assigned TRBD1 or TRBD2 (5 bases each). The origin of this receptor is an adult in good health. Specimen: peripheral blood, collected on day 0 of AZD1222 vaccination. CDR3 in amino acids: CASKKEGRRRVAQYF. The CDR3 DNA is TGTGCCAGCAAAAAAGAGGGGAGACGGCGCGTGGCGCAGTATTTT.